Sequencing of this TCR beta chain was carried out in a study of OX40 agonist ivuxolimab in advanced cancers. CDR3 length: 16 residues. V was clipped by 0 bases and J by 0 bases, with 11 bases between them. Produced via immunoSEQ multiplex PCR; TCRdb's table is partial and in-frame only. The data contain tens of thousands of clones, approximately 90% of them singletons. Material: CD4+ or CD8+ T cells sorted from blood, obtained in a trial of the OX40 agonist ivuxolimab. The chain uses TRBV23-1 and TRBJ1-2; unclear D gene. TRBV23-1 is identified as an open reading frame with a role that is uncertain. The TCR sequence derives from an adult with an advanced solid tumor such as melanoma, head and neck, liver or kidney cancer. CDR3 bases: TGCGCCAGCAGTCAATCGACTGTAGCGGCTAACTATGGCTACACCTTC. The encoded protein is CASSQSTVAANYGYTF.